A selection of T cell receptor beta chains follows, all from one sample in a study of patients and donors after allogeneic stem cell transplantation. MiXCR, applied by TCRdb to the RT-PCR reads, yields one record per CDR3 protein. Counted here are 390,000 or so distinct CDR3 sequences, around 16% occurring once; the ten biggest clones make up 6.5% to 7.5%. Material for sequencing was blood, either unsorted or a sorted T cell fraction (not recorded which). These receptors came from a human donor who was either an allogeneic HSCT recipient or a stem cell or donor lymphocyte infusion donor (not recorded which). It is not recorded whose cells these are; they may come from a transplant donor. Both conserved end residues are part of each CDR3. D genes are given only for firm matches. Clone size, where shown, is once, few, many, or a class for clones that have expanded.

v_gene	d_gene	j_gene	abundance	CDR3nt	CDR3aa
TRBV2	-	TRBJ2-5	few	TGTGCCAGCAGTCCCACCGGGACGCGGGCGGAGACCCAGTACTTC	CASSPTGTRAETQYF
TRBV7-3	TRBD1	TRBJ1-1	few	TGTGCCAGCAGCTTAACAGGGGGCGAGAACACTGAAGCTTTCTTT	CASSLTGGENTEAFF
TRBV5-1	-	TRBJ1-6	few	TGCGCCAGCAGCACGGGGGGTGTCAGTAATTCACCCCTCCACTTT	CASSTGGVSNSPLHF
TRBV12-3/TRBV12-4	TRBD1	TRBJ1-1	-	TGTGCCAGCAGCCCGAGGGGGCTTTATTCTGAAGCTTTCTTT	CASSPRGLYSEAFF
TRBV4-2	-	TRBJ1-2	few	TGTGCCAGCAGCCAAGATTGGGGGGGGCCGGATGGCTACACCTTC	CASSQDWGGPDGYTF
TRBV18	-	TRBJ1-6	-	TGTGCCAGCTCACCAGTCACAGGATCAAATTCACCCCTCCACTTT	CASSPVTGSNSPLHF
TRBV11-2	-	TRBJ1-2	-	TGTGCCAGCAGCCCATTAAGAGACCCCTATGGCTACACCTTC	CASSPLRDPYGYTF
TRBV7-9	TRBD1	TRBJ2-1	-	TGTGCCAGCAGCTTAGTTGGACAGGGTAAAGATGAGCAGTTCTTC	CASSLVGQGKDEQFF
TRBV4-3	-	TRBJ2-1	-	TGCGCCAGCAGCCACGGGACGGACCCCAAGTTGTCCTACAATGAGCAGTTCTTC	CASSHGTDPKLSYNEQFF
TRBV9	TRBD2	TRBJ2-3	few	TGTGCCAGCAGCGTAGGCCGTGGCGGGGGGACGCTCCGCACAGATACGCAGTATTTT	CASSVGRGGGTLRTDTQYF
TRBV7-2	-	TRBJ2-5	many	TGTGCCAGCAGCTTATCTGTCCAAGAGACCCAGTACTTC	CASSLSVQETQYF
TRBV7-9	-	TRBJ1-1	few	TGTGCCAGCAGCTTAAGAAACGGTGTTGAAGCTTTCTTT	CASSLRNGVEAFF
TRBV9	TRBD2	TRBJ2-5	-	TGTGCCAGCAGCGTAGGACTAGCGGACCAAGAGACCCAGTACTTC	CASSVGLADQETQYF
TRBV20-1	-	TRBJ1-5	few	TGCAGTGCCTCGCAGGGAAGCAATCAGCCCCAGCATTTT	CSASQGSNQPQHF
TRBV3-1	-	TRBJ1-2	few	TGTGCCAGCAGCCAAGATCCCAGTTCAGGCTACACCTTC	CASSQDPSSGYTF
TRBV20-1	TRBD1	TRBJ2-1	-	TGCAGTGCTAGAGATCTAGGACAGGGGGATGAGCAGTTCTTC	CSARDLGQGDEQFF
TRBV9	-	TRBJ2-1	-	TGTGCCAGCAGCGTAGACGGGGACTCACAAGGGCAGTTCTTC	CASSVDGDSQGQFF
TRBV5-1	-	TRBJ2-7	-	TGCGCCAGCAGCGCCTATTCTCTCTCCTACGAGCAGTACTTC	CASSAYSLSYEQYF
TRBV9	-	TRBJ2-7	-	TGTGCCAGCAGCGTAAGGGACCTCCGGGGCTACGAGCAGTACTTC	CASSVRDLRGYEQYF
TRBV5-1	TRBD2	TRBJ2-7	few	TGCGCCAGCAGCGAAGGGACTAGCGGGATCTACGAGCAGTACTTC	CASSEGTSGIYEQYF
TRBV11-2	TRBD1	TRBJ2-7	few	TGTGCCAGCAGCCCACTCGGGACAGGGGACCACGAGCAGTACTTC	CASSPLGTGDHEQYF
TRBV11-2	-	TRBJ1-6	few	TGTGCCAGCAGCCAGGGAAGTTCACCCCTCCACTTT	CASSQGSSPLHF
TRBV24-1	TRBD1	TRBJ2-7	-	TGTGCCACCAGTCAGGGGGCGACAGGTCACAACGAGCAGTACTTC	CATSQGATGHNEQYF
TRBV18	-	TRBJ1-1	-	TGTGCCAGCTCACCACCGTCCGGGACTGAAGCTTTCTTT	CASSPPSGTEAFF
TRBV5-1	TRBD2	TRBJ2-5	few	TGCGCCAGCAGCATGGGGGGGACGGAAGAGACCCAGTACTTC	CASSMGGTEETQYF
TRBV7-2	TRBD2	TRBJ2-3	few	TGTGCCAGCAGACATAGCGGGGGGAGGGGAGATACGCAGTATTTT	CASRHSGGRGDTQYF
TRBV10-3	-	TRBJ1-1	few	TGTGCCATCAGTGGGAGGGGCACTGAAGCTTTCTTT	CAISGRGTEAFF
TRBV7-3	TRBD2	TRBJ2-1	-	TGTGCCAGCAGCCAGAGCGGGGGGCGATACAATGAGCAGTTCTTC	CASSQSGGRYNEQFF
TRBV30	-	TRBJ2-7	few	TGTGCCTGGAGTTACGGAGTCGAGCAGTACTTC	CAWSYGVEQYF
TRBV20-1	TRBD2	TRBJ2-3	few	TGCAGTGCTAGAGCCCTAGCGGGGCACACAGATACGCAGTATTTT	CSARALAGHTDTQYF
TRBV5-6	TRBD2	TRBJ2-7	few	TGTGCCAGCAGCAGAGGACTAGCGGAGAACTACGAGCAGTACTTC	CASSRGLAENYEQYF
TRBV6-5	TRBD1	TRBJ1-1	few	TGTGCCAGCAGTTACACGGACAGGGCCACTGAAGCTTTCTTT	CASSYTDRATEAFF
TRBV9	TRBD2	TRBJ2-2	-	TGTGCCAGCAGCGTTTCAGCGGGGGGGAACACCGGGGAGCTGTTTTTT	CASSVSAGGNTGELFF
TRBV5-5	-	TRBJ1-2	-	TGTGCCAGCAGCTTGGGGGGCGTGGGAGTGTTCGACGGCTACACCTTC	CASSLGGVGVFDGYTF
TRBV20-1	-	TRBJ2-3	few	TGCAGTGCTACCTTACAGGGGAGGGCAGATACGCAGTATTTT	CSATLQGRADTQYF
TRBV4-1	-	TRBJ2-2	few	TGCGCCAGCAGCCAAGGATTGCTCTCCTGGGACACCGGGGAGCTGTTTTTT	CASSQGLLSWDTGELFF
TRBV12-3/TRBV12-4	TRBD1	TRBJ1-5	many	TGTGCCAGCAGCCGTGGACAGGGCAATCAGCCCCAGCATTTT	CASSRGQGNQPQHF
TRBV20-1	-	TRBJ1-1	few	TGCAGCCTATTACTGGACACTGAAGCTTTCTTT	CSLLLDTEAFF
TRBV4-1	-	TRBJ1-5	many	TGCGCCAGCAGCCTCGCCCTGAATAGCAATCAGCCCCAGCATTTT	CASSLALNSNQPQHF
TRBV5-5	TRBD1	TRBJ2-3	-	TGTGCCAGCAGCTCGGGTGGACAGGGGTTTCGGGGAGATACGCAGTATTTT	CASSSGGQGFRGDTQYF
TRBV20-1	-	TRBJ1-1	few	TGCAGTGCTGGGAGCGGACCGGCCATCACTGAAGCTTTCTTT	CSAGSGPAITEAFF
TRBV5-1	-	TRBJ2-3	-	TGCGCCAGCAGCTGGGACAGCACAGATACGCAGTATTTT	CASSWDSTDTQYF
TRBV12-3/TRBV12-4	-	TRBJ2-5	few	TGTGCCAGCAAAGGCGAGGGGAACCAAGAGACCCAGTACTTC	CASKGEGNQETQYF
TRBV6-1	-	TRBJ1-2	-	TGTGCCAGCAGTGAAAGGACGGAGAAATATGGCTACACCTTC	CASSERTEKYGYTF
TRBV20-1	-	TRBJ2-7	few	TGCAGTGCGATTGACAGGATAAACTACGAGCAGTACTTC	CSAIDRINYEQYF
TRBV9	-	TRBJ1-3	many	TGTGCCAGCAGCGCGGGGGCAGGCCTCTCTGGAAACACCATATATTTT	CASSAGAGLSGNTIYF
TRBV24-1	TRBD2	TRBJ2-2	-	TGTGCCACCAGTGATTTCAGGCGGGAGACCGGGGAGCTGTTTTTT	CATSDFRRETGELFF
TRBV7-2	TRBD2	TRBJ2-7	few	TGTGCCAGCAGCGGGGGACTAGCGGGAGGTTATTACGAGCAGTACTTC	CASSGGLAGGYYEQYF
TRBV9	-	TRBJ1-2	many	TGTGCCAGCAGCGGATATGGCTACACCTTC	CASSGYGYTF
TRBV20-1	-	TRBJ2-4	few	TGCAGTGCTCCCGGAGGGGGAAACATTCAGTACTTC	CSAPGGGNIQYF
TRBV4-3	-	TRBJ2-1	few	TGCGCCAGCAGCCAAGATAGGATTAGCTACAATGAGCAGTTCTTC	CASSQDRISYNEQFF
TRBV10-3	TRBD1	TRBJ2-5	few	TGTGCCATCAGGCAGACAGGGTTGGAGACCCAGTACTTC	CAIRQTGLETQYF
TRBV7-6	-	TRBJ2-5	-	TGTGCCAGCAGTCCCACGACTTACGAAGCGGAGACCCAGTACTTC	CASSPTTYEAETQYF
TRBV7-2	-	TRBJ2-7	many	TGTGCCAGCAGCTCCCCCCCCGTTACCGAGCAGTACTTC	CASSSPPVTEQYF
TRBV12-3/TRBV12-4	TRBD1	TRBJ2-5	few	TGTGCCAGCAGCACCGGGACAGGGACGTTCCCAGAGACCCAGTACTTC	CASSTGTGTFPETQYF
TRBV7-2	-	TRBJ2-1	many	TGTGCCAGCAGCTCATCGGGACTCTTCGGGTACAATGAGCAGTTCTTC	CASSSSGLFGYNEQFF
TRBV7-8	TRBD2	TRBJ2-1	few	TGTGCCAGCAGCGTCTCGGGACTAGCGGCTTCCTACAATGAGCAGTTCTTC	CASSVSGLAASYNEQFF
TRBV12-3/TRBV12-4	-	TRBJ2-2	-	TGTGCCAGCAGTTTTGGTCCAACGAACACCGGGGAGCTGTTTTTT	CASSFGPTNTGELFF
TRBV5-1	-	TRBJ1-6	few	TGCGCCAGCAGCACCGCTCAACCGGGGGGTTCGTCACCCCTCCACTTT	CASSTAQPGGSSPLHF